Following are 5 T cell receptor beta chains from one sample sequenced in a study of blood T cell repertoires in COVID-19. Here immunoSEQ multiplex PCR was the method, and the copy in TCRdb shows in-frame clones only, minus some. This repertoire shows approximately 140,000 clones, 85% found once; its top ten account for roughly 2.9%. Source material: peripheral blood. These receptors all stem from a woman aged 40-49 years with active or convalescent COVID-19.

This chain connects TRBV6-2 or TRBV6-3 to TRBJ2-3; 7 positions agree with TRBD2. V shed 4 bases and J 2 bases; nucleotides not matched to a gene: 6. Germline V gives CDR1 MNHEY, CDR2 SVGEGT. The CDR3 length is 15 residues. The CDR3 coding sequence is TGTGCCAGCAGTTGGGGAGCGGGAAACACAGATACGCAGTATTTT. Translation gives CASSWGAGNTDTQYF.

Here the CDR3 reads CASSQTVDWEQFF. CDR3 nucleotides: TGTGCCAGCAGCCAGACGGTAGACTGGGAGCAGTTCTTC. V and J are TRBV14 and TRBJ2-1; D gene uncertain. With 3 bases removed from V and 10 bases from J, the gap between germline ends came to 13 bases. The CDR3 loop spans 13 amino acids. Germline CDR1 is SGHDN and CDR2 is FVKESK.

The chain has TRBV2 and TRBJ1-2; D is undetermined. V shed 8 bases and J shed 3 bases, with 13 bases lying between them. CDR3 length equals 13 residues. Germline values: CDR1 SNHLY, CDR2 FYNNEI. CDR3 coding DNA: TGTGCCAGCGGCAGTTTACGGGACTATGGCTACACCTTC. As protein: CASGSLRDYGYTF.

The genes are TRBV7-2 and TRBJ2-3, with 7 bases identical to TRBD2. The germline V gene encodes CDR1 SGHTA and CDR2 FQGNSA. The CDR3 covers 15 residues. The junction had 6 bases not matched to a gene; V was cut back by 0 bases and J by 6 bases. The chain's CDR3 is CASSLATRERDTQYF. The CDR3 nucleotides read TGTGCCAGCAGCTTAGCAACGCGGGAGAGGGATACGCAGTATTTT.

This clone has only a few counts. This chain joins TRBV28 and TRBJ1-3, with a tentative D call TRBD1 (5 bases). The V gene's germline CDR1 is MDHEN and CDR2 SYDVKM. CDR3 length: 14 residues. The V end was cut by 6 bases, the J end by 7 bases, with 16 bases between. The CDR3 sequence: CASRGGSWGNTIYF. CDR3 bases: TGTGCCAGCAGAGGAGGGTCCTGGGGGAACACCATATATTTT.